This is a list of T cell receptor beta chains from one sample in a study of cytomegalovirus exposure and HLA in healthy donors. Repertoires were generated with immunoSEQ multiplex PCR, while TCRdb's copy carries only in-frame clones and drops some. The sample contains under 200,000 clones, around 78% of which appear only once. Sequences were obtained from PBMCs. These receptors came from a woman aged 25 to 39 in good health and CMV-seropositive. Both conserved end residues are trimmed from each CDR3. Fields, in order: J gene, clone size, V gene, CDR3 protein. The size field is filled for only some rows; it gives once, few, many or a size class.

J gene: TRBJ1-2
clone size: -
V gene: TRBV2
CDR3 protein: ASSDTGSYGYT

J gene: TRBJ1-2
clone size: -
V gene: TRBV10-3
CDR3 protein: AISEFRGENGYT

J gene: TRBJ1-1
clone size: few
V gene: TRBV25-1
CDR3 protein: ASSERTGNTEAF

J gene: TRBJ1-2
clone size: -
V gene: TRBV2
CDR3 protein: ASTPGQAGFYGYT

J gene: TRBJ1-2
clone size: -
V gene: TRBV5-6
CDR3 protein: ASSQRQGGPGGYT

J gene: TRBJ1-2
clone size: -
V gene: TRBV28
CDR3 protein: ASSSGGFVGYT

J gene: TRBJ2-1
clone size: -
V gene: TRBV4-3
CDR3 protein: ASSQDGRAGGYNEQF

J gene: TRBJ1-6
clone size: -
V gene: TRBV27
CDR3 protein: ASSLWDSLTTLH

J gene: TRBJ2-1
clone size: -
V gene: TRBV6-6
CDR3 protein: ASSYSGLADNNEQF

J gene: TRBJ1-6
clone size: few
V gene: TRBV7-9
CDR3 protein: ASSQADSPLH

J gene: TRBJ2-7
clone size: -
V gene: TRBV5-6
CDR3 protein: ASSQATGIHEQY

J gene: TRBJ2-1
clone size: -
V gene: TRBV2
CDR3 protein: ASSERDPTSGFRDEQF

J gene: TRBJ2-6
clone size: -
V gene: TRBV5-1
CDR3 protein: ASSLQATVSGANVLT

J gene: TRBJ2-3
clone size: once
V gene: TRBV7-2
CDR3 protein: ASSFGSRGKADTQY

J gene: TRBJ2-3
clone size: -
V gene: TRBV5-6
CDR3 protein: ASSSWTSGSTDTQY

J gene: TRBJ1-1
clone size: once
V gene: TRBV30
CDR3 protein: AWSVQGLTEAF

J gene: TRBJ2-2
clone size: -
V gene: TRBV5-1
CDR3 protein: ASSLKRQSNTGELF

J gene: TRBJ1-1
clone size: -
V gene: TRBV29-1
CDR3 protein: SVVSWGGSINTEAF

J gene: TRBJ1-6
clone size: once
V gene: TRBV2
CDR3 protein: ASSGTGDDNSPLH

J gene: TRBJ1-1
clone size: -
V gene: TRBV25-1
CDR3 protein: ASTLTRGTEAF

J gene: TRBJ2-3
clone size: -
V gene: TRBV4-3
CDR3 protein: ASSQDRSGAQRYTQY

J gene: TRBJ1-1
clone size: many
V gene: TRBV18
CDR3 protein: ASSPGGQGSTNTEAF

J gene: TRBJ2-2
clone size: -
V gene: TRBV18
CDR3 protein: ASSTGTPDTGELF

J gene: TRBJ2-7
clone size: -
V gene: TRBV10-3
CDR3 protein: ATQGQLDAYEQY

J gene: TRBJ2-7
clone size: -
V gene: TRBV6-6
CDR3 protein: ASSSWADKQY

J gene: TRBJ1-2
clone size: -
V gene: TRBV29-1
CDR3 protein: SVEDPETGGFGYT

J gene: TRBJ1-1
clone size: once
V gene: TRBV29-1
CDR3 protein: SVGGRANTEAF

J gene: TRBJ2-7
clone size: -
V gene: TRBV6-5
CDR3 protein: ASSQDRSFEQY

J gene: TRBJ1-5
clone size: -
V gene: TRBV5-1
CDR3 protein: ASSLGQNQPQH

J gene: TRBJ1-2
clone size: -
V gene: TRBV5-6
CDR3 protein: ASSSPQGVEGYT

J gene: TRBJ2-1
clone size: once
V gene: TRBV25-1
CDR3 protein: ASKSGSEQF

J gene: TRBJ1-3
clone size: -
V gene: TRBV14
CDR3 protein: ASSQGDGNTIY

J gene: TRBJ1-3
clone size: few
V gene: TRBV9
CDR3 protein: ASSSGLNSGNTIY

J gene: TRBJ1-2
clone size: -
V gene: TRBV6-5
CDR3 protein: ASSIGTGSYGYT

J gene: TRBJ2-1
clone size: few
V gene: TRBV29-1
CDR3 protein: SARDGGSSEQF

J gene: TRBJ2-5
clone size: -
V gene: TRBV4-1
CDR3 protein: ASSQVTSGDRRRY

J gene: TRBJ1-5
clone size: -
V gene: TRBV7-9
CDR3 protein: ASSLDYPLGPQH

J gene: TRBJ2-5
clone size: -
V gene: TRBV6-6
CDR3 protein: ASSHGTRLVETQY

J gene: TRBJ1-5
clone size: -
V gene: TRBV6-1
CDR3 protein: ASSWSSNQPQH

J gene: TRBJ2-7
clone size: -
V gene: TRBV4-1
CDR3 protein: ASSQDRTYEQY

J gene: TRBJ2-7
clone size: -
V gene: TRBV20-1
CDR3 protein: SARGLYEQY

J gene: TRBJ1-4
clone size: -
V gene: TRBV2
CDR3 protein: ASSWGGKLF

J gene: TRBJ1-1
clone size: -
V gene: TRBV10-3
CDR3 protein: AISDRTGEAF

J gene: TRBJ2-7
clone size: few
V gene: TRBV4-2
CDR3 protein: ASSPGGGSSYEQY

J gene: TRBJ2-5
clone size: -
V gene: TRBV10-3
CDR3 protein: AISEPGGQETQY

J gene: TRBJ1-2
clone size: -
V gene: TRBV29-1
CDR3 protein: SVETGGNYGYT

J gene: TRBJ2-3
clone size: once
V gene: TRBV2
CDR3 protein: ASLHKDRGTDTQY

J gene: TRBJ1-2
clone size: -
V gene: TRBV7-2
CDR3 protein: ASSLGSAGIHYGYT

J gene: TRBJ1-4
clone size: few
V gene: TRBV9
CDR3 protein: ASSLSQGAVEKLF

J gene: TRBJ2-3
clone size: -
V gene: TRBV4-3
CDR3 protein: ASSYETGGAGTDTQY

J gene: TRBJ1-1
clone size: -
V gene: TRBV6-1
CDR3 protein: ASSATRMNTEAF

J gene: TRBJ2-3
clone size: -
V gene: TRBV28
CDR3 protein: ASRPGADGTNLPTDTQY